These 23 T cell receptor beta chains came from one sample sequenced in a study of shared clonotypes between healthy human individuals. Clones were sequenced by immunoSEQ multiplex PCR, and TCRdb holds only the in-frame ones, with some missing. Of about 1.1 million clones listed, around 82% are singletons. The sample taken for sequencing was memory CD4+ T cells from PBMCs. Sample subset: CD45RA-negative fraction. These receptors originate from a man aged 18 to 35 in good health. Some clones in this sample may be carry-over from other donors' samples.

This clone was detected ten times or more. CDR3 region: CASSPTGRNTIYF. CDR3 sequence (DNA): TGTGCCAGCAGCCCGACAGGGAGAAACACCATATATTTT. The chain combines TRBV2 with TRBJ1-3; the match to TRBD1 covers 7 bases. The CDR3 sequence is 13 residues long. With V trimmed by 6 bases and J by 5 bases, 4 bases remained unmatched. Germline-derived CDR1 and CDR2 are SNHLY and FYNNEI.

This CDR3 reads CASSQKTGDSNQPQHF. CDR3 DNA: TGTGCCAGTAGTCAAAAGACAGGGGATAGCAATCAGCCCCAGCATTTT. This sequence joins TRBV19 and TRBJ1-5, with 8 bases fitting TRBD1. This CDR3 region has 16 residues. The trim removed 5 bases at V and 0 bases at J, leaving 6 bases unmatched. Looked up from germline, CDR1 is LNHDA and CDR2 is SQIVND (reference sequence). Supplemented by reference TRBV19 and TRBJ1-5, the full variable domain reads DGGITQSPKYLFRKEGQNVTLSCEQNLNHDAMYWYRQDPGQGLRLIYYSQIVNDFQKGDIAEGYSVSREKKESFPLTVTSAQKNPTAFYLCASSQKTGDSNQPQHFGDGTRLSIL.

V gene TRBV19 combines with J gene TRBJ1-5, with 9 bases fitting TRBD1. Trimming took 6 bases from V and 2 from J; bases not matched to a gene: 11. CDR1 is LNHDA, CDR2 SQIVND, per germline (reference sequence). This CDR3 region has 17 residues. CDR3 DNA sequence: TGTGCCAGTAGGATAACGCCGGACAGGGGAGGCAATCAGCCCCAGCATTTT. It specifies CASRITPDRGGNQPQHF.

The genes are TRBV7-9 and TRBJ2-1, with D possibly matching TRBD1 (5 bases). Germline V CDR1 and CDR2: SEHNR, FQNEAQ (reference sequence). V lost 1 base and J 8 bases, leaving 9 bases between the germline ends. The CDR3 has 13 amino acids. CDR3 nucleotide sequence: TGTGCCAGCAGCTTAGTCCAGGGCCATGAGCAGTTCTTC. Translating it yields CASSLVQGHEQFF.

This clone occurred once. V is TRBV7-9 and J is TRBJ2-7; D is ambiguous. CDR1 SEHNR and CDR2 FQNEAQ come from the germline V gene (reference sequence). The germline V and J ends were trimmed by 1 base and 4 bases, with 5 bases remaining between them. The CDR3 has 12 amino acids. The CDR3 here is CASSLVPYEQYF. The DNA for the CDR3 is TGTGCCAGCAGCTTAGTCCCATACGAGCAGTACTTC. Variable domain in full (rest from reference TRBV7-9 and TRBJ2-7): DTGVSQNPRHKITKRGQNVTFRCDPISEHNRLYWYRQTLGQGPEFLTYFQNEAQLEKSRLLSDRFSAERPKGSFSTLEIQRTEQGDSAMYLCASSLVPYEQYFGPGTRLTVT.

This clone has just one count. This CDR3 is CASSELPRGNQPQHF. The CDR3 nucleotides are TGTGCCAGCAGTGAACTACCCCGCGGCAATCAGCCCCAGCATTTT. The chain recombines TRBV2 with TRBJ1-5; D gene ambiguous. V lost 2 bases and J 2 bases, leaving 10 bases between the germline ends. The CDR3 runs to 15 residues. Germline-derived CDR1 and CDR2 are SNHLY and FYNNEI.

This clone has only a few counts. V usage is TRBV30 and J usage is TRBJ2-1; no clear D. The V gene lost 4 bases and the J gene lost 7 bases, with 8 bases spanning the gap. The CDR3 spans 11 residues. Germline assignment: CDR1 GTSNPN and CDR2 SVGIG (reference sequence). CDR3 protein: CAWIRVNEQFF. The DNA for the CDR3 is TGTGCCTGGATCCGGGTTAATGAGCAGTTCTTC.

This chain uses TRBV2 with TRBJ2-7; a possible D gene is TRBD2 (6 bases). The CDR3 sequence is 14 residues long. Germline CDR1 is SNHLY and CDR2 is FYNNEI. V was cut by 6 bases and J by 4 bases, with 16 bases left in between. For the CDR3, the DNA is TGTGCCAGCAGCCTCATTCGCGGGGATTACGAGCAGTACTTC. Protein sequence: CASSLIRGDYEQYF. The full variable domain, its missing parts supplied by reference TRBV2 and TRBJ2-7, is EPEVTQTPSHQVTQMGQEVILRCVPISNHLYFYWYRQILGQKVEFLVSFYNNEISEKSEIFDDQFSVERPDGSNFTLKIRSTKLEDSAMYFCASSLIRGDYEQYFGPGTRLTVT.

This clone was counted only a few times. The chain links TRBV28 to TRBJ2-1; 10 bases align to TRBD2. J was trimmed by 6 bases and V by 6 bases; bases with no gene match: 11. The CDR3 length is 16 residues. The germline V gene encodes CDR1 MDHEN and CDR2 SYDVKM. Written as DNA, the CDR3 is TGTGCCAGCAGAACAAGAGGACTAGCGGATGGCAATGAGCAGTTCTTC. As protein: CASRTRGLADGNEQFF. Filled out from reference TRBV28 and TRBJ2-1, the complete variable domain reads DVKVTQSSRYLVKRTGEKVFLECVQDMDHENMFWYRQDPGLGLRLIYFSYDVKMKEKGDIPEGYSVSREKKERFSLILESASTNQTSMYLCASRTRGLADGNEQFFGPGTRLTVL.

The rearrangement uses TRBV5-1 and TRBJ2-7; D remains ambiguous. The ends were cut back, 0 bases at V and 3 bases at J, with 10 bases in the middle. CDR3 length: 14 amino acids. CDR1 SGHRS and CDR2 YFSETQ come from the germline V gene. The chain's CDR3 is CASSLVVGGYEQYF. DNA of the CDR3: TGCGCCAGCAGCTTGGTAGTTGGTGGCTACGAGCAGTACTTC.

The V and J genes are TRBV5-1 and TRBJ1-1, with D uncertain. V lost 2 bases to trimming and J lost 1 base, with 9 bases between them. CDR1 is SGHRS and CDR2 is YFSETQ in the germline V gene. This CDR3 contains 14 residues. The CDR3 loop reads CASSLLDPNTEAFF. The CDR3 nucleotides are TGCGCCAGCAGCTTACTAGATCCGAACACTGAAGCTTTCTTT.

The V gene is TRBV5-6, the J gene TRBJ2-3; TRBD2 matches 11 bases. The V gene's germline CDR1 is SGHDT and CDR2 YYEEEE. The V gene end was trimmed by 3 bases and the J gene end by 2 bases; junction bases not matched to a gene: 14. This CDR3 spans 19 amino acids. CDR3 residues: CASSSPGVTSGRPTDTQYF. CDR3 sequence (DNA): TGTGCCAGCAGCTCGCCTGGCGTAACTAGCGGGAGACCCACAGATACGCAGTATTTT.

The CDR3 DNA reads as TGTGCCAGTAGTATTGGGATCCCAGTTAGGGAGCAGTTCTTC. Translated: CASSIGIPVREQFF. The chain recombines TRBV19 with TRBJ2-1; no definite D call. Trimming took off 3 bases at V and 10 bases at J, with 16 bases between the two ends. The V gene's germline CDR1 is LNHDA and CDR2 SQIVND (reference sequence). There are 14 residues in the CDR3.

In this sample, this clone turned up a few times. The chain joins TRBV10-1 to TRBJ1-1; D is undetermined. Trimming removed 4 bases at V and 1 base at J, with 7 bases between. The CDR3 extends over 13 amino acids. Germline V gives CDR1 WNHNN, CDR2 SYGVQD (reference sequence). Here the CDR3 DNA reads TGCGCCAGCAGTGTAGGCAGGAACACTGAAGCTTTCTTT. Translated, it gives CASSVGRNTEAFF.

As concerns this clone: A much more abundant neighbour one base away suggests this may be a read error. The rearrangement joins TRBV4-3 to TRBJ1-1; TRBD1 is a possible D gene (5 bases). From germline, CDR1 is LGHNA and CDR2 YSLEER. The CDR3 sequence is 17 residues long. CDR3 nucleotides: TGCGCCAGCAGCCAATCGGGGACCGCAGCCTTGAACACTGAAGCTATCTTT. Translation: CASSQSGTAALNTEAIF.

The chain employs TRBV6-5 and TRBJ1-2; no clear D gene. The CDR3 loop spans 11 amino acids. Between the trimmed V and J ends, which lost 0 bases and 9 bases, there was a span of 5 bases. Germline V gene lookup returns CDR1 MNHEY and CDR2 SVGAGI. In nucleotides, the CDR3 is TGTGCCAGCAGTTACTCTTACCGCTACACCTTC. Translation gives CASSYSYRYTF.

The rearrangement links TRBV28 to TRBJ1-5, with a possible D match to TRBD1 (5 bases). Germline V gives CDR1 MDHEN, CDR2 SYDVKM. Trimming removed 4 bases from V and 4 bases from J, with 17 bases in between. This CDR3 region has 16 residues. CDR3 sequence (DNA): TGTGCCAGCAGTTCCTTAGATGGGCAGGGAAATCAGCCCCAGCATTTT. This codes for CASSSLDGQGNQPQHF.

The chain recombines TRBV4-3 with TRBJ2-7; a possible D gene is TRBD1 (8 bases). This CDR3 has 16 amino acids. V lost 1 base to trimming and J lost 2 bases, with 15 bases between them. Germline lookup yields CDR1 LGHNA and CDR2 YSLEER. The CDR3 DNA sequence: TGCGCCAGCAGCCAAGGAGTACAGGGGGGGACCTACGAGCAGTACTTC. Translation gives CASSQGVQGGTYEQYF.

This sequence joins TRBV2 and TRBJ1-1, with D maybe TRBD1 (5 bases). Germline assignment: CDR1 SNHLY and CDR2 FYNNEI. CDR3 length equals 14 residues. V was trimmed by 3 bases and J by 2 bases, leaving 10 bases between them. The CDR3 is CASSDLTANTEAFF. CDR3 DNA: TGTGCCAGCAGTGATTTGACAGCTAACACTGAAGCTTTCTTT.

The rearrangement joins TRBV4-1 to TRBJ2-1; TRBD2 matches at 12 bases. V lost 0 bases, J lost 15 bases, and 12 bases stayed unmatched. CDR3 length: 16 amino acids. Germline V gene sequence: CDR1 MGHRA, CDR2 YSYEKL. The CDR3 DNA is TGCGCCAGCAGCCAAGATCTAACTAGCGGGAGGTTTTTTCCGTTCTTC. Its translation is CASSQDLTSGRFFPFF.

CDR3: CASSRLAGEGRDEQYF. The CDR3 bases are TGTGCCAGCAGCCGACTAGCGGGAGAGGGAAGGGACGAGCAGTACTTC. The chain is built from TRBV11-2 and TRBJ2-7; 12 bases are shared with TRBD2. V shed 5 bases and J 5 bases; nucleotides not matched to a gene: 10. The length of the CDR3 is 16 residues. Per germline, CDR1 SGHAT and CDR2 FQNNGV. The full variable domain, with the rest looked up from reference TRBV11-2 and TRBJ2-7, is EAGVAQSPRYKIIEKRQSVAFWCNPISGHATLYWYQQILGQGPKLLIQFQNNGVVDDSQLPKDRFSAERLKGVDSTLKIQPAKLEDSAVYLCASSRLAGEGRDEQYFGPGTRLTVT.

The J gene is TRBJ2-7, the V gene TRBV23-1, with D hard to call. TRBV23-1 is recorded as an ORF, its role being uncertain. There are 16 residues in the CDR3. Trimming cost V 4 bases and J 3 bases, with 19 bases left between them. The CDR3 spells CASSPPKNGPRYEQYF. The CDR3 bases are TGCGCCAGCAGTCCCCCTAAAAACGGTCCTCGCTACGAGCAGTACTTC.

The J gene is TRBJ2-5, the V gene TRBV7-2; 8 bases are shared with TRBD1. This CDR3 spans 17 amino acids. The germline V gene has CDR1 SGHTA and CDR2 FQGNSA. The trim removed 2 bases at V and 4 bases at J, leaving 12 bases unmatched. CDR3 residues: CASSLRGTGPWRETQYF. The DNA of the CDR3 is TGTGCCAGCAGCTTACGGGGGACAGGTCCGTGGCGAGAGACCCAGTACTTC. Based on the CDR3 plus reference TRBV7-2 and TRBJ2-5, the full variable domain is GAGVSQSPSNKVTEKGKDVELRCDPISGHTALYWYRQSLGQGLEFLIYFQGNSAPDKSGLPSDRFSAERTGGSVSTLTIQRTQQEDSAVYLCASSLRGTGPWRETQYFGPGTRLLVL.